This entry is about one TCR beta chain. This entry belongs to a study of blood T cell repertoires in COVID-19. Study details: Nucleic acid was either cDNA or gDNA, and it came from T cells, B-cell-depleted T cells, or PBMCs.

Assay used: immunoSEQ multiplex PCR; TCRdb lists only in-frame clones, some missing. The sample holds around 20,000 clones, about 91% seen once. The CDR3 runs to 15 residues. V gave up 3 bases and J gave up 1 base, with 10 bases separating them. Per germline, CDR1 MGHRA and CDR2 YSYEKL. This sequence was found in a human donor in a cohort sampled during active COVID-19. The donor label of this sample is uncertain. The chain is built from TRBV4-1 and TRBJ1-3; D may be TRBD1 (6 bases). Sample: peripheral blood. The chain's CDR3 is CASSHLRGSGNTIYF. The CDR3 region has the DNA TGCGCCAGCAGCCATCTCAGGGGTTCTGGAAACACCATATATTTT.